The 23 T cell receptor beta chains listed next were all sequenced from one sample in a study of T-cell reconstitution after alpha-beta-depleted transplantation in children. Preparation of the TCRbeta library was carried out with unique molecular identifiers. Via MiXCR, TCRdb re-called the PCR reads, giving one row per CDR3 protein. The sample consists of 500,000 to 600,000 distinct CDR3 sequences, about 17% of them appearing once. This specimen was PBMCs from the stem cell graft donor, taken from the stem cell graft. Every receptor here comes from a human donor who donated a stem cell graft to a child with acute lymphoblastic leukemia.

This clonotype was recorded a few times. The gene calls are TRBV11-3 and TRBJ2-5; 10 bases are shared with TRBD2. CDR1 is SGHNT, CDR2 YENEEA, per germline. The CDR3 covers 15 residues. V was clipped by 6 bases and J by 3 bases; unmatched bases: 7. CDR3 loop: CASSLAGERKETQYF. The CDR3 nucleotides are TGTGCCAGCAGTCTAGCGGGAGAAAGGAAAGAGACCCAGTACTTC.

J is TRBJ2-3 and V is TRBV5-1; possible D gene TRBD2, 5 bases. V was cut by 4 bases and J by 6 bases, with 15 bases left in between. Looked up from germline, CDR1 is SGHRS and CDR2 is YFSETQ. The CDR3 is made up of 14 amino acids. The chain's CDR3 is CASSEGIRGDTQYF. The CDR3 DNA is TGCGCCAGCAGCGAGGGCATCCGAGGGGATACGCAGTATTTT.

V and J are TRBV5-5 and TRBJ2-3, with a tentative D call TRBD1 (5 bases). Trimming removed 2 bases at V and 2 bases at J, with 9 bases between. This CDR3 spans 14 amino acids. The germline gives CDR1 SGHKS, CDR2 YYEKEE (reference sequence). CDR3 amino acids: CASSFPGSTDTQYF. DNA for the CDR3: TGTGCCAGCAGCTTCCCAGGGTCCACAGATACGCAGTATTTT.

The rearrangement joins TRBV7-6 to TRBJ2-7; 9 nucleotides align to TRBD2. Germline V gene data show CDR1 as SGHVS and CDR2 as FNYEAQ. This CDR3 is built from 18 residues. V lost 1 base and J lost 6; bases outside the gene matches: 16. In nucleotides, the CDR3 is TGTGCCAGCAGCTTAGACCCTAGCGGGATCTCCCGAAGTGGCGAGCAGTACTTC. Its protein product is CASSLDPSGISRSGEQYF. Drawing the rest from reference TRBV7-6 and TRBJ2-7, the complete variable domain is GAGVSQSPRYKVTKRGQDVALRCDPISGHVSLYWYRQALGQGPEFLTYFNYEAQQDKSGLPNDRFSAERPEGSISTLTIQRTEQRDSAMYRCASSLDPSGISRSGEQYFGPGTRLTVT.

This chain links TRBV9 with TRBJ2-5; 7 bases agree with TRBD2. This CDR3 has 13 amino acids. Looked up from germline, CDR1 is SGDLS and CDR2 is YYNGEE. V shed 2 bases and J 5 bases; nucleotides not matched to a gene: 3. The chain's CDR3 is CASSVIGGETQYF. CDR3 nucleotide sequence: TGTGCCAGCAGCGTGATCGGGGGGGAGACCCAGTACTTC.

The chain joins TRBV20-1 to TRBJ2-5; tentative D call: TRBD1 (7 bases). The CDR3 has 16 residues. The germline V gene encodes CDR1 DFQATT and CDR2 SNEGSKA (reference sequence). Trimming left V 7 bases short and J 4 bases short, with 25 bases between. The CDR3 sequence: CSVWAQPEGAGETQYF. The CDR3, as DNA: TGCAGTGTTTGGGCCCAGCCGGAGGGGGCGGGAGAGACCCAGTACTTC.

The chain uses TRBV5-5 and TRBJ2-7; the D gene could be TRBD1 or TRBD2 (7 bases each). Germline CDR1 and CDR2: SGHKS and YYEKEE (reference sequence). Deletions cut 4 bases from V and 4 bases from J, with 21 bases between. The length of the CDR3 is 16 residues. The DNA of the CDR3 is TGTGCCAGCAGCAGGGATTGGGGGAGGGGGCCTTACGAGCAGTACTTC. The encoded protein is CASSRDWGRGPYEQYF. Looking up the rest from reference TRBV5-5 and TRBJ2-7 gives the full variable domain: DAGVTQSPTHLIKTRGQQVTLRCSPISGHKSVSWYQQVLGQGPQFIFQYYEKEERGRGNFPDRFSARQFPNYSSELNVNALLLGDSALYLCASSRDWGRGPYEQYFGPGTRLTVT.

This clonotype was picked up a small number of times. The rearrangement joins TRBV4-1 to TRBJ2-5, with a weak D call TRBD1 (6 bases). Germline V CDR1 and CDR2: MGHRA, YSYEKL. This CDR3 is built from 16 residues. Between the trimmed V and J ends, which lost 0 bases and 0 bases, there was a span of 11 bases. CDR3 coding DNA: TGCGCCAGCAGCCAAGAGGGCAGGGGAAACCAAGAGACCCAGTACTTC. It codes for CASSQEGRGNQETQYF.

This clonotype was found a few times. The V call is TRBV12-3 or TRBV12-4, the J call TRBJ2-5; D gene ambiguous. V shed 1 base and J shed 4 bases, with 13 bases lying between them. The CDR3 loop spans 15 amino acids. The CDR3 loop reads CASSLVGPLGETQYF. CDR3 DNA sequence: TGTGCCAGCAGTTTAGTCGGGCCCCTCGGAGAGACCCAGTACTTC.

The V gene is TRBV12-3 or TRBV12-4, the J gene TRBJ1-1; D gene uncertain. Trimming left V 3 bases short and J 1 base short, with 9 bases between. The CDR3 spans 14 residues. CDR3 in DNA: TGTGCCAGCAGTTTGGGTCTAACGAACACTGAAGCTTTCTTT. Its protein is CASSLGLTNTEAFF.

CDR3 region: CASSPTASGANVLTF. DNA of the CDR3: TGTGCCAGCAGCCCGACGGCCTCTGGGGCCAACGTCCTGACTTTC. The chain joins TRBV11-2 to TRBJ2-6; D is unclear. V shed 5 bases and J shed 0 bases, with 8 bases lying between them. Per the germline V gene, CDR1 is SGHAT and CDR2 is FQNNGV. The CDR3 runs to 15 residues.

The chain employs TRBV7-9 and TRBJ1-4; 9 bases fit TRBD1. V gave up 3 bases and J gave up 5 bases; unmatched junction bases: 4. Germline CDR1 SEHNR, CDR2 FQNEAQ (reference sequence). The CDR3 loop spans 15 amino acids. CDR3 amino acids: CASSLTGQGNEKLFF. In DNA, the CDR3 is TGTGCCAGCAGCTTGACGGGACAGGGAAATGAAAAACTGTTTTTT.

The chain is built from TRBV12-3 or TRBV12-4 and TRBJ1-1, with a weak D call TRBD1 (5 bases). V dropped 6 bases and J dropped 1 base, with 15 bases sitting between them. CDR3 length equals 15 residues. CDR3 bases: TGTGCCAGCAGCCCGACCGGGACGGGGAACACTGAAGCTTTCTTT. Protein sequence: CASSPTGTGNTEAFF.

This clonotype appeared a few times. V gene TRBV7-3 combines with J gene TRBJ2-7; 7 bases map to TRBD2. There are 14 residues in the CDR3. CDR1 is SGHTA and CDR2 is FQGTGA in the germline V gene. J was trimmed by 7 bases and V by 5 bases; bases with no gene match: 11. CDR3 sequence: CASSPAHGRWEQYF. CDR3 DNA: TGTGCCAGCAGCCCTGCCCACGGGAGGTGGGAGCAGTACTTC.

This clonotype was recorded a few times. The CDR3 protein is CSARGSVRAWETQYF. Here the CDR3 DNA reads TGCAGTGCTAGGGGGAGTGTCAGGGCCTGGGAGACCCAGTACTTC. This rearrangement joins TRBV20-1 to TRBJ2-5; the D call may be TRBD1 or TRBD2 (5 bases each). This CDR3 has 15 amino acids. CDR1 DFQATT and CDR2 SNEGSKA come from the germline V gene (reference sequence). V lost 3 bases to trimming and J lost 5 bases, with 19 bases between them.

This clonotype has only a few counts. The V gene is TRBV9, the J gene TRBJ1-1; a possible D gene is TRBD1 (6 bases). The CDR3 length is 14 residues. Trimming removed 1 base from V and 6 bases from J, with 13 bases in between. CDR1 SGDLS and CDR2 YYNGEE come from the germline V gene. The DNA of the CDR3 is TGTGCCAGCAGCGTAACCGGGGGGGCGGCTGAAGCTTTCTTT. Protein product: CASSVTGGAAEAFF.

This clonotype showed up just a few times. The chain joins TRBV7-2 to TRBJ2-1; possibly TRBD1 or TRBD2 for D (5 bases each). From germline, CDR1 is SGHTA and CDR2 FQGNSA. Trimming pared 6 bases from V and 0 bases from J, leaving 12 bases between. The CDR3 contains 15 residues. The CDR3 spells CASRMPGRSYNEQFF. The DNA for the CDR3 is TGTGCCAGCAGAATGCCGGGACGCTCCTACAATGAGCAGTTCTTC.

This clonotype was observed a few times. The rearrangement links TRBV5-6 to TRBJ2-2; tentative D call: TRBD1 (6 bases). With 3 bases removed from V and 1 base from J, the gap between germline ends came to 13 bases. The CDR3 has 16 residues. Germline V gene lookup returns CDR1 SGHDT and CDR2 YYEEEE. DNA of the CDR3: TGTGCCAGCAGCTACCTTCAGGGGCGGAACACCGGGGAGCTGTTTTTT. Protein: CASSYLQGRNTGELFF.

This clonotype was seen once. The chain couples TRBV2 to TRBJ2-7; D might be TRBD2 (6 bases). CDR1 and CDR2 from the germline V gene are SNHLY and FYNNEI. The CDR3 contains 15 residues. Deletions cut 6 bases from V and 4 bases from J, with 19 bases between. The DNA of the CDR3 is TGTGCCAGCAGCGCGTCCAGGGAGGTGGTTTACGAGCAGTACTTC. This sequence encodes CASSASREVVYEQYF.

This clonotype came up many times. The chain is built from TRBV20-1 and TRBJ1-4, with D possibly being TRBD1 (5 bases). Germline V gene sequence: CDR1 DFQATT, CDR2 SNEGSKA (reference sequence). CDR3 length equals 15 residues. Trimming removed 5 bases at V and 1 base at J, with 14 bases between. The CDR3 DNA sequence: TGCAGTGCTGACGCCTGGGGGAAAACTAATGAAAAACTGTTTTTT. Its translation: CSADAWGKTNEKLFF.

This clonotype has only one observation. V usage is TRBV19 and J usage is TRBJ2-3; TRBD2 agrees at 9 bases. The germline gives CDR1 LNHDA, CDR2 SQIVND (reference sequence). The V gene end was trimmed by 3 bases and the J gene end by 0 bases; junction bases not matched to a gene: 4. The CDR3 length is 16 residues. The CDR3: CASSMTSGTSTDTQYF. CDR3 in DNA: TGTGCCAGTAGTATGACTAGCGGAACTAGCACAGATACGCAGTATTTT.

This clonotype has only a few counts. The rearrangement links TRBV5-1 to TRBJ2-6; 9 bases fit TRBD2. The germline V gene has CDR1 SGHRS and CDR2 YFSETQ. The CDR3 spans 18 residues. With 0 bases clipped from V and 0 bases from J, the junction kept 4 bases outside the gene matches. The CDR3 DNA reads TGCGCCAGCAGCTTGGGGGGACTAGCAGGCTCTGGGGCCAACGTCCTGACTTTC. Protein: CASSLGGLAGSGANVLTF.

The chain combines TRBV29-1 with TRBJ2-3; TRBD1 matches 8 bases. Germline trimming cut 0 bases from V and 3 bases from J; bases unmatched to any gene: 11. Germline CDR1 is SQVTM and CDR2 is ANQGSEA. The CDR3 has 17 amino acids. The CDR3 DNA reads TGCAGCGTTGAAGACTTTCATCGGACAGGGTCGACAGATACGCAGTATTTT. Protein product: CSVEDFHRTGSTDTQYF.